The entry below gives a single T cell receptor beta chain sequence along with its context. Its antigen is not identified. The CDR3 loop spans 17 amino acids. The data belong to a study of T-cell memory formation after mild COVID-19. Turning to the study itself: Largely donor-specific sequence clusters came from two donors. Study-wide results and caveats: There was no confirmation that second-wave clones peaking on day 37 were SARS-CoV-2 specific. Detection of some responders pre-infection suggested pre-existing cross-reactive memory T cells participated.

TCRdb passed the 5' RACE reads through MiXCR, listing each CDR3 protein once. The sample lists hundreds of thousands of distinct CDR3 sequences; approximately 19% were seen once. The chain has TRBV21-1 and TRBJ2-7; the table gives TRBD1 as D, unverified against the DNA. TRBV21-1 is deemed a pseudogene. Sequencing was done on a sample of PBMCs or a T cell subset sorted from them (not recorded which). The origin of this receptor is a man younger than 35 who had mild COVID-19 (a few samples of this study predate the infection). Cell type and time point are not known. DNA for the CDR3: TGTGCCAGCAGCAATACCAAATGCCGGGGAGAGTCCTACGAGCAGTACGTC. It is translated as CASSNTKCRGESYEQYV.